The 11 T cell receptor beta chains below were found in one sample sequenced in a study of human T cells and chemical hapten exposure. TCRdb analysed the RACE reads with MiXCR anew, one entry per CDR3 protein. The sample includes approximately 90,000 distinct CDR3 sequences, roughly 12% seen only once; the top ten take roughly 2%. Time point reported: patch test 1, 2 weeks after DPC sensitization. The treatment here: therapeutic diphenylcyclopropenone sensitization with weekly scalp DPC. The sequences come from whole blood, collected in connection with sensitization to the hapten diphenylcyclopropenone (DPC). These receptors all stem from a woman between 40 and 55 years old with alopecia areata. Some clones in this sample may be carry-over from other donors' samples.

The J gene is TRBJ2-5, the V gene TRBV7-2, with a weak D call TRBD2 (6 bases). Trimming took off 1 base at V and 5 bases at J, with 14 bases between the two ends. Germline V gene lookup returns CDR1 SGHTA and CDR2 FQGNSA. The CDR3 runs 15 residues. The DNA for the CDR3 is TGTGCCAGCAGCTTAGGCTTTGGACGGGGGGAGACCCAGTACTTC. Encoded protein: CASSLGFGRGETQYF.

This clonotype was counted a few times. V usage is TRBV2 and J usage is TRBJ1-1; D remains ambiguous. The CDR3 is 15 amino acids. Germline V gives CDR1 SNHLY, CDR2 FYNNEI. Trimming took 4 bases from V and 2 from J, leaving 14 bases between them. CDR3 loop: CASSGVVGINTEAFF. Written as DNA, the CDR3 is TGTGCCAGCAGTGGAGTCGTAGGAATCAACACTGAAGCTTTCTTT.

V is TRBV20-1 and J is TRBJ2-1; the match to TRBD2 covers 8 bases. The CDR3 consists of 14 residues. CDR1 DFQATT and CDR2 SNEGSKA come from the germline V gene (reference sequence). As DNA, the CDR3 is TGCAGCCCTTGGGGCGGGAGGATTTACAATGAGCAGTTCTTC. Encoded protein: CSPWGGRIYNEQFF.

The chain links TRBV7-6 to TRBJ2-7, with a possible D match to TRBD1 (5 bases). Germline V CDR1 and CDR2: SGHVS, FNYEAQ. CDR3 length equals 14 residues. Trimming pared 5 bases from V and 0 bases from J, leaving 11 bases between. CDR3 DNA sequence: TGTGCCAGCAGCCCCAGGGCATCCTCCTACGAGCAGTACTTC. Residues: CASSPRASSYEQYF.

This clonotype has ten or more counts. This chain joins TRBV4-3 and TRBJ1-5, with D perhaps matching TRBD1 (6 bases). The V end was cut by 6 bases, the J end by 6 bases, with 12 bases between. The CDR3 has 13 residues. Germline V lookup: CDR1 LGHNA, CDR2 YSLEER. In DNA form, the CDR3 reads TGCGCCAGCAGTCCAACAGGGTTTCAGCCCCAGCATTTT. Amino acid sequence: CASSPTGFQPQHF.

This clonotype was seen a few times. The chain couples TRBV11-2 to TRBJ2-1; D unclear. Deletions cut 0 bases from V and 7 bases from J, with 7 bases between. Germline CDR1 SGHAT, CDR2 FQNNGV. The length of the CDR3 is 13 residues. The CDR3 here is CASSLDRSNEQFF. CDR3 DNA: TGTGCCAGCAGCTTAGATCGGTCTAATGAGCAGTTCTTC.

This clonotype appeared a few times. V is TRBV9 and J is TRBJ2-5, with unresolved D. CDR1 is SGDLS and CDR2 is YYNGEE in the germline V gene. The CDR3 covers 12 residues. Trimming removed 4 bases from V and 3 bases from J, with 7 bases in between. The CDR3 bases are TGTGCCAGCAGCCCCCGCGAAGAGACCCAGTACTTC. It encodes CASSPREETQYF.

Turning to this clonotype: The junction departs from the called germline gene at one end, perhaps through a read error. This chain joins TRBV7-9 and TRBJ2-7; either TRBD1 or TRBD2 may supply D (5 bases each). The CDR3 spans 15 residues. Germline CDR1 SEHNR, CDR2 FQNEAQ (reference sequence). The CDR3 loop is CASSSLLQGDWERYF. CDR3 DNA: TGTGCCAGCAGCTCTCTTCTTCAGGGAGATTGGGAGCGGTACTTC.

The V gene is TRBV6-2 or TRBV6-3, the J gene TRBJ1-5; 11 nucleotides line up with TRBD1. The CDR3 is 16 amino acids. The germline gives CDR1 MNHEY, CDR2 SVGEGT. J lost 7 bases, V lost 6 bases, and 11 bases had no gene match. The CDR3 nucleotides are TGTGCCAGCAGCCGGGCGGACAGGGGGCGCGGGCAGCCCCAGCATTTT. Translating gives CASSRADRGRGQPQHF.

This clonotype came up a few times. The chain joins TRBV4-1 to TRBJ2-2; tentatively, D is TRBD1 or TRBD2 (6 bases each). Germline V lookup: CDR1 MGHRA, CDR2 YSYEKL. Trimming removed 4 bases from V and 14 bases from J, with 20 bases in between. The CDR3 extends over 14 amino acids. The CDR3 region has the DNA TGCGCCAGCAGCCCCAGCCTCGAGGGGGGACTCCTGTTTTTT. It is translated as CASSPSLEGGLLFF.

This sequence joins TRBV15 and TRBJ2-7, with D unclear. CDR3 size: 11 residues. The V end lost 6 bases, the J end lost 5 bases, and 8 bases lay between the germline ends. The germline gives CDR1 LNHNV, CDR2 YYDKDF (reference sequence). CDR3 nucleotides: TGTGCCACCAGGAGATGGGACGAGCAGTACTTC. It translates to CATRRWDEQYF.